Ten or more counts support the clone carrying this T cell receptor beta chain. As yet, its antigen is unknown. Trimming shortened V by 5 bases and J by 5 bases, and 12 bases separated the two germline ends. This CDR3 spans 12 amino acids. Germline V CDR1 and CDR2: GTSNPN, SVGIG (reference sequence). This sample was taken from a study of regulatory T cells in long-lasting Graves disease. Overall study: Antithyroid drugs had been given to newly diagnosed Graves' patients for under 3 months.

Study-level results: Sharing of public clonotypes was greater in persistent patients (roughly 2,900) than in new patients (approximately 940).

Time point denoted: newly diagnosed GD, antithyroid drugs for less than 3 months. PBMC-derived RNA was used for the TCR library. Library construction for TCR beta used iRepertoire HTBI primers and Arm-PCR of CDR3 regions. A single record per CDR3 protein comes from TCRdb applying MiXCR to the multiplex PCR reads. The data hold about 500,000 distinct CDR3 sequences, with more than 10% observed a single time. A further study also used this sample, focusing on T cells in Graves' hyperthyroidism and ophthalmopathy.

V usage is TRBV30 and J usage is TRBJ2-5, with a possible D match to TRBD1 (6 bases). Sample: peripheral blood mononuclear cells (PBMCs), taken at new diagnosis, from a patient treated with antithyroid drugs. The TCR comes from a woman aged 25 to 39 with Graves disease. CDR3 protein: CAWSGDTETQYF. In nucleotides, the CDR3 is TGTGCCTGGTCAGGGGATACGGAGACCCAGTACTTC.